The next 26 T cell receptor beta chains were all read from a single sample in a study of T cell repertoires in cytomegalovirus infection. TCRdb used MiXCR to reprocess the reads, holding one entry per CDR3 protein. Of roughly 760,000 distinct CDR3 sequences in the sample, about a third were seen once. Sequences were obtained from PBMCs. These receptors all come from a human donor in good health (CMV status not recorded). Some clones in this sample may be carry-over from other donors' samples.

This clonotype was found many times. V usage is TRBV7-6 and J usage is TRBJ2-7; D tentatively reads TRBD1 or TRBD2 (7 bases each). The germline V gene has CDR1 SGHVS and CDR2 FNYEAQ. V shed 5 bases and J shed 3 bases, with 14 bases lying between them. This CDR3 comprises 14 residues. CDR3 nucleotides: TGTGCCAGCAGCCCTTCAGGGGGGGGCTACGAGCAGTACTTC. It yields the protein CASSPSGGGYEQYF.

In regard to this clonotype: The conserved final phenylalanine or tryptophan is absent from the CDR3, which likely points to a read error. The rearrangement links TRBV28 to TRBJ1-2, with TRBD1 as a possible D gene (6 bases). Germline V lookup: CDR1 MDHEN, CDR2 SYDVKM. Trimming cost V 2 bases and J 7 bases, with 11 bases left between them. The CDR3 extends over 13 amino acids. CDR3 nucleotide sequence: TGTGCCAGCAGTTTAGGGGACAAATTTGGCTACACCTTA. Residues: CASSLGDKFGYTL.

The CDR3 DNA follows: TGTGCCAGCAGTTTAGGTATAGCGGGATCTCTGAATGAGCAGTTCTTC. Translation gives CASSLGIAGSLNEQFF. V gene TRBV12-3 or TRBV12-4 combines with J gene TRBJ2-1; 8 bases match TRBD2. J gave up 7 bases and V 1 base, and 9 bases lay outside the gene matches. The CDR3 contains 16 residues.

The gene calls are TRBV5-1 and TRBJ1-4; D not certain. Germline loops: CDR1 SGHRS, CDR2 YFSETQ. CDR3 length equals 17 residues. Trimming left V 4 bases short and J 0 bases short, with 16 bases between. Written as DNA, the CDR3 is TGCGCCAGCAGCAACCTAGGACGGACCACAACTAATGAAAAACTGTTTTTT. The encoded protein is CASSNLGRTTTNEKLFF.

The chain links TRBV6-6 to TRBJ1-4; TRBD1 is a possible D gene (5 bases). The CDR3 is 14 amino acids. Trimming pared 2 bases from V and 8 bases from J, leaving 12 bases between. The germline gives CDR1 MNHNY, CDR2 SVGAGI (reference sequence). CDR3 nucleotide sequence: TGTGCCAGCAGTTACGAGCAGGGAAGGGAAAAACTGTTTTTT. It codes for CASSYEQGREKLFF.

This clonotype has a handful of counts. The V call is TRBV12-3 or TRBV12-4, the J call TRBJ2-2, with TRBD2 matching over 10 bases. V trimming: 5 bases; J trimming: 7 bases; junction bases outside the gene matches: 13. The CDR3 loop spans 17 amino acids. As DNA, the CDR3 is TGTGCCAGCAGTGCGGGACTAGCGAGTCGGTACGGCGGGGAGCTGTTTTTT. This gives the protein CASSAGLASRYGGELFF.

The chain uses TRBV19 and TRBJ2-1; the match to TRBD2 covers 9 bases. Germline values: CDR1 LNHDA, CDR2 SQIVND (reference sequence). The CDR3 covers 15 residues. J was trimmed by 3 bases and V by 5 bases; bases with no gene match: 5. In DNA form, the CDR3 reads TGTGCCAGTAGTCGTAGCGGGGGCATCTACAATGAGCAGTTCTTC. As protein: CASSRSGGIYNEQFF.

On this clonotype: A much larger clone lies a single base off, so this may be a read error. The CDR3 protein is CASIRPGQDNSPLHF. The CDR3 DNA reads as TGTGCCAGTATTCGTCCGGGACAGGATAATTCACCCCTCCACTTT. The rearrangement joins TRBV19 to TRBJ1-6; 8 bases agree with TRBD1. After removal of 7 bases from V and 5 bases from J, the junction contained 7 bases not matched to a gene. Germline V gene data show CDR1 as LNHDA and CDR2 as SQIVND (reference sequence). This CDR3 comprises 15 residues.

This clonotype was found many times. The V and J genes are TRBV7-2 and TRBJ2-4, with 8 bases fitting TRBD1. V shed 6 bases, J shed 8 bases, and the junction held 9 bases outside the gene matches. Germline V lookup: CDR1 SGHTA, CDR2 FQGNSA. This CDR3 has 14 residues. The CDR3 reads CASSHIATGDIQYF. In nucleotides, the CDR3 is TGTGCCAGCAGTCATATCGCGACAGGGGACATTCAGTACTTC.

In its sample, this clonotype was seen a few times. The CDR3 region has the DNA TGTGCCAGCTCACGTGAGACAGGGAGGTGGACTGAAGCTTTCTTT. The encoded protein is CASSRETGRWTEAFF. J is TRBJ1-1 and V is TRBV18, with 7 bases that match TRBD1. This CDR3 has 15 residues. The germline gives CDR1 KGHSH, CDR2 LQKENI. Trimming cost V 4 bases and J 5 bases; bases outside gene matches: 10.

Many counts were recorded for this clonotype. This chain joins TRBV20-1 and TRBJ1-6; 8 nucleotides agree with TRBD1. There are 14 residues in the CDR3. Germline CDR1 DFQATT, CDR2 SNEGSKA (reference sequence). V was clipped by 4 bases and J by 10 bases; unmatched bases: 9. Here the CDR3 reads CSATRGQGRSPLHF. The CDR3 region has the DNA TGCAGTGCTACAAGAGGACAGGGTCGGTCACCCCTCCACTTT.

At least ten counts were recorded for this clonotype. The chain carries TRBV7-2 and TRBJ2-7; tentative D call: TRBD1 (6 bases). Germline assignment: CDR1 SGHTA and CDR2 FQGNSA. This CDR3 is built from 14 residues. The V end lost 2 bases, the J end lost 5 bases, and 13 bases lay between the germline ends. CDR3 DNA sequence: TGTGCCAGCAGCTTAATTGGGGGCAGGGACGAGCAGTACTTC. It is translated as CASSLIGGRDEQYF.

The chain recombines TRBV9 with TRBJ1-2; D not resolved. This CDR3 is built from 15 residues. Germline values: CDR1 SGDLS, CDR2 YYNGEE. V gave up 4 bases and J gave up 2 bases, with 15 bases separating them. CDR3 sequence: CASSPSFSRNYGYTF. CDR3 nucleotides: TGTGCCAGCAGCCCCAGTTTTTCGAGAAACTATGGCTACACCTTC.

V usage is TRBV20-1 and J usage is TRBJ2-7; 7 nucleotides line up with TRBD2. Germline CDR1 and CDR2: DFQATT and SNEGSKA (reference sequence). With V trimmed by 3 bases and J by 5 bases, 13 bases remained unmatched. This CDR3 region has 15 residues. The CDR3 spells CSARPAGEVFHEQYF. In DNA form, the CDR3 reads TGCAGTGCTAGGCCGGCGGGGGAGGTCTTCCACGAGCAGTACTTC.

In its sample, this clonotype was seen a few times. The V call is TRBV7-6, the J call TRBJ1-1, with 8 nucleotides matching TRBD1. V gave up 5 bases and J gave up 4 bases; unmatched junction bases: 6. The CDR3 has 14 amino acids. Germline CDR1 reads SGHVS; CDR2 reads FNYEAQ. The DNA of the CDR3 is TGTGCCAGCAGCCACGGACAGGGAAGCACTGAAGCTTTCTTT. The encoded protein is CASSHGQGSTEAFF. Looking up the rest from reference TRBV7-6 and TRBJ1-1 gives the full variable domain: GAGVSQSPRYKVTKRGQDVALRCDPISGHVSLYWYRQALGQGPEFLTYFNYEAQQDKSGLPNDRFSAERPEGSISTLTIQRTEQRDSAMYRCASSHGQGSTEAFFGQGTRLTVV.

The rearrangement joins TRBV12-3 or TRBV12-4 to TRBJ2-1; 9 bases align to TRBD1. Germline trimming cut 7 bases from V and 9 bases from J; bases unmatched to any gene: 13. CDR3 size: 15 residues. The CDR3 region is CASTKSGTGRSEQFF. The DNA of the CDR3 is TGTGCCAGCACCAAATCCGGGACAGGGAGGTCTGAGCAGTTCTTC.

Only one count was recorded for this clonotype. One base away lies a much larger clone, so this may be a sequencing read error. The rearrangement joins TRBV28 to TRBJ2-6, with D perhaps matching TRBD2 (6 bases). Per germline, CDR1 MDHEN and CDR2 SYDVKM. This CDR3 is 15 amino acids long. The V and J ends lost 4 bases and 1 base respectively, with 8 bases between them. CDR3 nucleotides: TGTGCCAGCAGTTCGGAGGGTTCTGGGGCCAACGTCCTGACTTTC. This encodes CASSSEGSGANVLTF.

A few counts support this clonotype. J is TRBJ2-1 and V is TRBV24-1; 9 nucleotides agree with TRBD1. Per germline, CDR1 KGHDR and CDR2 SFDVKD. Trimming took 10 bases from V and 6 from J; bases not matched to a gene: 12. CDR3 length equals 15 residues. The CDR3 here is CATGGTGGGGNEQFF. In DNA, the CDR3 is TGTGCCACTGGAGGAACAGGGGGCGGGGGCAATGAGCAGTTCTTC.

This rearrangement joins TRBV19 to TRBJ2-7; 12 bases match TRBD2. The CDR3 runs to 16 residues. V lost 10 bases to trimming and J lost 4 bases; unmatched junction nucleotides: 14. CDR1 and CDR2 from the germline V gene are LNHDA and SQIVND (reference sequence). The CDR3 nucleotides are TGTGCCACTCGGACTAGCGGGAAGAACGTTCAATACGAGCAGTACTTC. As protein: CATRTSGKNVQYEQYF.

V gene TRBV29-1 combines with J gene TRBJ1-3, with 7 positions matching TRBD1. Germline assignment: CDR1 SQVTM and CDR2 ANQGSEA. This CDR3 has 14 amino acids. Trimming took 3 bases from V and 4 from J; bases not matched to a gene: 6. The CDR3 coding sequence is TGCAGCGTTGACCCCAGGGGGGAAGGAAACACCATATATTTT. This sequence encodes CSVDPRGEGNTIYF.

The CDR3 protein is CASSLAVWSFQETQYF. The DNA for the CDR3 is TGTGCCAGCAGCTTAGCGGTCTGGAGCTTCCAAGAGACCCAGTACTTC. V gene TRBV11-2 combines with J gene TRBJ2-5; no firm D call. CDR3 length: 16 residues. The V end lost 1 base, the J end lost 1 base, and 13 bases lay between the germline ends. Germline-derived CDR1 and CDR2 are SGHAT and FQNNGV.

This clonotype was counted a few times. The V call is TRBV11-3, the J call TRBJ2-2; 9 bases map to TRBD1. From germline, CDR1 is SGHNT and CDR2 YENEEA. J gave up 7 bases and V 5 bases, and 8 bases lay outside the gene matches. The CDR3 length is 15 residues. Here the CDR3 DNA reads TGTGCCAGCAGCCCAGCCGGGACAGGGTTCGGGGAGCTGTTTTTT. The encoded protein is CASSPAGTGFGELFF.

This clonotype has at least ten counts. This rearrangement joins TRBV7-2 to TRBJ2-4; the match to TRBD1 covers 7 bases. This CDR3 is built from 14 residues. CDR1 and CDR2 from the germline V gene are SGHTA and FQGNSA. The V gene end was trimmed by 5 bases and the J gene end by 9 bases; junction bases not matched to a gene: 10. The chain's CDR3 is CASSLRTGRAIQYF. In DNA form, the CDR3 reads TGTGCCAGCAGCCTCCGGACAGGCCGGGCCATTCAGTACTTC.

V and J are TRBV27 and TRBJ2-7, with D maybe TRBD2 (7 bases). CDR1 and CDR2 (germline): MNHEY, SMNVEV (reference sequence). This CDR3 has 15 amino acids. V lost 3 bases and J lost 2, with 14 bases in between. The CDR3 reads CASSLSRGPTYEQYF. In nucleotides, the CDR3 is TGTGCCAGCAGTTTGTCGCGGGGGCCTACCTACGAGCAGTACTTC.

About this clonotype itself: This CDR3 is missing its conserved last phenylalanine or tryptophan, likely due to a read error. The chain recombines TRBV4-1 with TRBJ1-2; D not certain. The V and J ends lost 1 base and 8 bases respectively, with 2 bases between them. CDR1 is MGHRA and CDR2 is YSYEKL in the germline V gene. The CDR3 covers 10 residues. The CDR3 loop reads CASSQGGYTL. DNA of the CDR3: TGCGCCAGCAGCCAAGGAGGCTACACCTTA.

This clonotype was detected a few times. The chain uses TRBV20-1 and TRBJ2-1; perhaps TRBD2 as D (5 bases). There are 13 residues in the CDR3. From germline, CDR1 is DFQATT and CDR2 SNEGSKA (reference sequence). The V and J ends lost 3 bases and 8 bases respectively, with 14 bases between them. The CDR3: CSASPGLDYEQFF. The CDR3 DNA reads TGCAGTGCTAGTCCCGGACTGGACTATGAGCAGTTCTTC.